One and the same sample provided the 22 T cell receptor beta chains below, sequenced in a study of cytomegalovirus exposure and HLA in healthy donors. PCR primers comprised 60 Vbeta and 13 Jbeta primers. The method was immunoSEQ multiplex PCR; TCRdb's version includes in-frame clones alone and lacks a portion of them. Among 170,000 or so clones listed, roughly four fifths were seen once. Material for sequencing was PBMCs. The receptors shown here come from a man in his late teens or twenties in good health and CMV-seronegative.

The table lists this clone with a count of one. The chain's CDR3 is CASTGRQRAGNTIYF. Written as DNA, the CDR3 is TGTGCCAGCACCGGAAGGCAGCGAGCTGGAAACACCATATATTTT. The J gene is TRBJ1-3, the V gene TRBV7-9; D gene uncertain. The germline gives CDR1 SEHNR, CDR2 FQNEAQ (reference sequence). V shed 7 bases and J shed 2 bases, with 15 bases lying between them. The CDR3 runs 15 residues.

The rearrangement joins TRBV7-9 to TRBJ2-7; 10 nucleotides line up with TRBD1. The trim removed 4 bases at V and 3 bases at J, leaving 12 bases unmatched. Germline V CDR1 and CDR2: SEHNR, FQNEAQ (reference sequence). The CDR3 has 17 amino acids. CDR3 amino acids: CASSSSTGQGLVYEQYF. The CDR3 bases are TGTGCCAGCAGCTCCTCAACGGGACAGGGGCTTGTCTACGAGCAGTACTTC. Full variable domain (remainder filled in from reference TRBV7-9 and TRBJ2-7): DTGVSQNPRHKITKRGQNVTFRCDPISEHNRLYWYRQTLGQGPEFLTYFQNEAQLEKSRLLSDRFSAERPKGSFSTLEIQRTEQGDSAMYLCASSSSTGQGLVYEQYFGPGTRLTVT.

This clone was counted a few times. The J gene is TRBJ1-3, the V gene TRBV6-5, with D uncertain. Trimming left V 5 bases short and J 0 bases short, with 11 bases between. The CDR3 extends over 15 amino acids. Germline assignment: CDR1 MNHEY and CDR2 SVGAGI. CDR3 residues: CASSHDSSSGNTIYF. CDR3 coding DNA: TGTGCCAGCAGTCACGATTCGAGCTCTGGAAACACCATATATTTT.

This sequence joins TRBV18 and TRBJ2-3, with 7 bases aligning to TRBD1. Trimming cost V 3 bases and J 2 bases; bases outside gene matches: 11. The CDR3 runs to 17 residues. Looked up from germline, CDR1 is KGHSH and CDR2 is LQKENI. The CDR3 DNA is TGTGCCAGCTCACCTCCACGGACAGGACGTCCCACAGATACGCAGTATTTT. As protein: CASSPPRTGRPTDTQYF.

This chain links TRBV11-3 with TRBJ2-1; possible D gene TRBD1, 6 bases. V lost 1 base, J lost 7 bases, and 20 bases lay in between. The germline CDR1 and CDR2 sequences are SGHNT and YENEEA. The CDR3 spans 17 residues. The CDR3 nucleotides read TGTGCCAGCAGCTTAGTAGTCCGGCAGTCAGGGGCGAATGAGCAGTTCTTC. This encodes CASSLVVRQSGANEQFF.

This chain uses TRBV14 with TRBJ2-7; the D gene is possibly TRBD2 (5 bases). Trimming removed 2 bases from V and 7 bases from J, with 12 bases in between. The CDR3 contains 13 residues. Germline CDR1 SGHDN, CDR2 FVKESK. CDR3 protein: CASSQTTSGEQYF. The CDR3 DNA reads as TGTGCCAGCAGCCAAACCACTTCGGGAGAGCAGTACTTC. Drawing the rest from reference TRBV14 and TRBJ2-7, the complete variable domain is EAGVTQFPSHSVIEKGQTVTLRCDPISGHDNLYWYRRVMGKEIKFLLHFVKESKQDESGMPNNRFLAERTGGTYSTLKVQPAELEDSGVYFCASSQTTSGEQYFGPGTRLTVT.

This chain joins TRBV4-2 and TRBJ2-1; possible D gene TRBD2, 7 bases. V lost 5 bases, J lost 3 bases, and 20 bases lay in between. This CDR3 has 17 residues. From germline, CDR1 is LGHNA and CDR2 YNFKEQ. The CDR3 here is CASSSSSRGGIYNEQFF. Written as DNA, the CDR3 is TGTGCCAGCAGCTCCAGTTCGAGGGGGGGAATCTACAATGAGCAGTTCTTC.

The chain couples TRBV7-8 to TRBJ2-7, with a tentative D call TRBD2 (5 bases). With 5 bases removed from V and 4 bases from J, the gap between germline ends came to 18 bases. The CDR3 runs to 15 residues. CDR1 and CDR2 from the germline V gene are SGHVS and FQNEAQ. CDR3 sequence: CASSTEALASYEQYF. The CDR3 region has the DNA TGTGCCAGCAGCACCGAGGCGCTAGCTTCGTACGAGCAGTACTTC. Full variable domain (remainder filled in from reference TRBV7-8 and TRBJ2-7): GAGVSQSPRYKVAKRGQDVALRCDPISGHVSLFWYQQALGQGPEFLTYFQNEAQLDKSGLPSDRFFAERPEGSVSTLKIQRTQQEDSAVYLCASSTEALASYEQYFGPGTRLTVT.

This sequence joins TRBV7-2 and TRBJ2-5; 7 positions agree with TRBD2. V shed 1 base and J 4 bases; nucleotides not matched to a gene: 6. Germline V gene sequence: CDR1 SGHTA, CDR2 FQGNSA. The CDR3 is 15 residues long. The CDR3 DNA reads as TGTGCCAGCAGCTTAGTTCCGGGGGGTCGAGAGACCCAGTACTTC. Translating gives CASSLVPGGRETQYF. Full variable domain (remainder filled in from reference TRBV7-2 and TRBJ2-5): GAGVSQSPSNKVTEKGKDVELRCDPISGHTALYWYRQSLGQGLEFLIYFQGNSAPDKSGLPSDRFSAERTGGSVSTLTIQRTQQEDSAVYLCASSLVPGGRETQYFGPGTRLLVL.

This chain uses TRBV19 with TRBJ2-1; D is perhaps TRBD1 (5 bases). The CDR3 length is 15 residues. Germline-derived CDR1 and CDR2 are LNHDA and SQIVND (reference sequence). The V gene lost 5 bases and the J gene lost 5 bases, with 16 bases spanning the gap. The CDR3 here is CASSVGRTLNNEQFF. CDR3 nucleotide sequence: TGTGCCAGTAGTGTTGGACGGACACTTAACAATGAGCAGTTCTTC.

This clone was detected once. This chain connects TRBV14 to TRBJ1-4; tentatively, D is TRBD1 (5 bases). The germline V gene has CDR1 SGHDN and CDR2 FVKESK. V was clipped by 4 bases and J by 5 bases, with 20 bases between them. The CDR3 contains 17 residues. CDR3 bases: TGTGCCAGCAGCCCCGGAATGAGTTGGGGGGAAAATGAAAAACTGTTTTTT. Protein: CASSPGMSWGENEKLFF.

This chain uses TRBV2 with TRBJ2-2; 8 positions match TRBD2. The ends lost 3 bases at V and 2 bases at J; junction bases unmatched: 8. The length of the CDR3 is 17 residues. CDR1 is SNHLY and CDR2 is FYNNEI in the germline V gene. The CDR3 nucleotides read TGTGCCAGCAGTGACCCAGCGGGGGAACTTAACACCGGGGAGCTGTTTTTT. Translated: CASSDPAGELNTGELFF.

The chain recombines TRBV7-9 with TRBJ1-5, with D perhaps TRBD1 (5 bases). V dropped 5 bases and J dropped 5 bases, with 16 bases sitting between them. The CDR3 consists of 15 residues. The V gene's germline CDR1 is SEHNR and CDR2 FQNEAQ (reference sequence). CDR3 sequence: CASSPPGGAHQPQHF. The CDR3 DNA is TGTGCCAGCAGCCCCCCGGGAGGGGCCCATCAGCCCCAGCATTTT.

CDR3 amino acids: CASSEGQGGYQPQHF. CDR3 in DNA: TGCGCCAGCAGCGAGGGACAGGGAGGGTATCAGCCCCAGCATTTT. This rearrangement joins TRBV5-1 to TRBJ1-5, with TRBD1 matching 9 bases. Germline loops: CDR1 SGHRS, CDR2 YFSETQ. V trimming: 4 bases; J trimming: 5 bases; junction bases outside the gene matches: 7. This CDR3 is built from 15 residues.

This clone was counted a single time. The chain employs TRBV25-1 and TRBJ1-2, with a tentative D call TRBD1 (5 bases). CDR1 and CDR2 from the germline V gene are MGHDK and SYGVNS. V was shortened by 5 bases and J by 3 bases, with 22 bases between the two germline ends. The CDR3 has 17 amino acids. CDR3 sequence (DNA): TGTGCCAGCAGTCCTTTCAGGTTTGGGGCTATCGACTATGGCTACACCTTC. Its protein product is CASSPFRFGAIDYGYTF.

The chain links TRBV28 to TRBJ2-7; possible D gene TRBD2, 6 bases. The CDR3 totals 16 residues. The V and J ends lost 5 bases and 4 bases respectively, with 21 bases between them. CDR1 is MDHEN, CDR2 SYDVKM, per germline. The CDR3 here is CASSSPQGLGLYEQYF. The CDR3 DNA reads as TGTGCCAGCAGTAGCCCTCAGGGACTTGGCCTATACGAGCAGTACTTC. The full variable domain, with the rest looked up from reference TRBV28 and TRBJ2-7, is DVKVTQSSRYLVKRTGEKVFLECVQDMDHENMFWYRQDPGLGLRLIYFSYDVKMKEKGDIPEGYSVSREKKERFSLILESASTNQTSMYLCASSSPQGLGLYEQYFGPGTRLTVT.

The chain uses TRBV19 and TRBJ1-5; D is perhaps TRBD1 (6 bases). V lost 5 bases and J 3 bases, leaving 17 bases between the germline ends. Germline V gene data show CDR1 as LNHDA and CDR2 as SQIVND (reference sequence). The CDR3 has 16 residues. The CDR3 sequence is CASSDHTGTYNQPQHF. In nucleotides, the CDR3 is TGTGCCAGTAGTGATCATACAGGGACCTACAATCAGCCCCAGCATTTT.

V and J are TRBV27 and TRBJ1-1, with unresolved D. Germline CDR1 and CDR2: MNHEY and SMNVEV (reference sequence). Trimming took off 3 bases at V and 6 bases at J, with 14 bases between the two ends. The CDR3 is 14 amino acids. The CDR3 protein is CASSFGFGVPEAFF. The DNA for the CDR3 is TGTGCCAGCAGTTTCGGGTTCGGCGTCCCTGAAGCTTTCTTT.

V and J are TRBV7-8 and TRBJ1-2; 8 bases agree with TRBD1. The V and J ends lost 3 bases and 7 bases, in that order; junction bases with no gene match: 4. Germline loops: CDR1 SGHVS, CDR2 FQNEAQ. The CDR3 extends over 13 amino acids. The CDR3 nucleotides read TGTGCCAGCAGCTTGCGGACAGGGAGTGGCTACACCTTC. Encoded protein: CASSLRTGSGYTF. The full variable domain, its missing parts supplied by reference TRBV7-8 and TRBJ1-2, is GAGVSQSPRYKVAKRGQDVALRCDPISGHVSLFWYQQALGQGPEFLTYFQNEAQLDKSGLPSDRFFAERPEGSVSTLKIQRTQQEDSAVYLCASSLRTGSGYTFGSGTRLTVV.

The chain is built from TRBV11-3 and TRBJ2-1, with 7 bases aligning to TRBD2. The length of the CDR3 is 14 residues. V shed 2 bases, J shed 8 bases, and the junction held 6 bases outside the gene matches. The germline V gene encodes CDR1 SGHNT and CDR2 YENEEA. For the CDR3, the DNA is TGTGCCAGCAGCTTATGGCGGGAGTCTCATGAGCAGTTCTTC. Its protein is CASSLWRESHEQFF.

V usage is TRBV2 and J usage is TRBJ2-1, with 8 nucleotides matching TRBD2. The germline gives CDR1 SNHLY, CDR2 FYNNEI. The trim removed 6 bases at V and 2 bases at J, leaving 9 bases unmatched. This CDR3 is 16 amino acids long. CDR3 coding DNA: TGTGCCAGCAGGTCGGCGGGGGGAGGGACCTACAATGAGCAGTTCTTC. Protein sequence: CASRSAGGGTYNEQFF. Looking up the rest from reference TRBV2 and TRBJ2-1 gives the full variable domain: EPEVTQTPSHQVTQMGQEVILRCVPISNHLYFYWYRQILGQKVEFLVSFYNNEISEKSEIFDDQFSVERPDGSNFTLKIRSTKLEDSAMYFCASRSAGGGTYNEQFFGPGTRLTVL.

DNA of the CDR3: TGTGCCAGCAGTGAAACTGCCGGGGAGCTGTTTTTT. It specifies CASSETAGELFF. The chain uses TRBV2 and TRBJ2-2; no firm D call. Germline V CDR1 and CDR2: SNHLY, FYNNEI. Trimming cost V 2 bases and J 6 bases, with 4 bases left between them. CDR3 size: 12 residues.